Listed below are T cell receptor beta chains from one sample, sequenced in a study of cytomegalovirus exposure and HLA in healthy donors. Sequencing was performed with immunoSEQ multiplex PCR; in TCRdb, only in-frame clones are kept and a portion is missing. The sample has roughly 190,000 clones, around 86% seen once. Sequencing used PBMCs. Receptors originate from a woman aged 18-29 years in good health and CMV-seronegative. CDR3s include the opening cysteine and the closing phenylalanine or tryptophan. The D gene is left open where the match is weak. Some rows have no size entry. The others give once, few or many, or a class for an expanded clone.

j_gene,v_gene,d_gene,abundance,CDR3aa,CDR3nt
TRBJ1-1,TRBV4-1,-,-,CASSQDGGVTGPNTEAFF,TGCGCCAGCAGCCAGGACGGGGGGGTTACAGGGCCGAACACTGAAGCTTTCTTT
TRBJ1-1,TRBV6-6,-,few,CASSEGQNTEAFF,TGTGCCAGCAGTGAGGGACAGAACACTGAAGCTTTCTTT
TRBJ2-1,TRBV27,TRBD2,-,CASSIQLAGTNEQFF,TGTGCCAGCAGTATTCAACTAGCGGGGACCAATGAGCAGTTCTTC
TRBJ1-6,TRBV30,TRBD1,-,CAWSVQGAGSPLHF,TGTGCCTGGAGTGTACAGGGGGCAGGGTCACCCCTCCACTTT
TRBJ2-1,TRBV27,TRBD1,-,CASSRRDRANEQFF,TGTGCCAGCAGCCGTAGGGACAGGGCCAATGAGCAGTTCTTC
TRBJ2-3,TRBV19,TRBD1,-,CASSTPGQFEQYF,TGTGCCAGTAGTACCCCGGGACAGTTCGAGCAGTATTTT
TRBJ2-2,TRBV2,TRBD2,-,CASSEREMGELFF,TGTGCCAGCAGTGAGCGGGAGATGGGGGAGCTGTTTTTT
TRBJ2-7,TRBV13,TRBD2,-,CASSARSSGSKYEQYF,TGTGCCAGCAGCGCCCGAAGTAGCGGGAGTAAGTACGAGCAGTACTTC
TRBJ1-1,TRBV15,TRBD1,few,CATSRDLGQMNTEAFF,TGTGCCACCAGCAGAGATTTGGGACAGATGAACACTGAAGCTTTCTTT
TRBJ1-1,TRBV27,-,-,CASSFLQNTEAFF,TGTGCCAGCAGTTTTTTACAGAACACTGAAGCTTTCTTT
TRBJ1-1,TRBV5-6,TRBD1,-,CASSPPRGESEAFF,TGTGCCAGCAGCCCCCCCAGGGGGGAGTCTGAAGCTTTCTTT
TRBJ2-7,TRBV2,-,-,CASSRTGSGREQYF,TGTGCCAGCAGTCGAACAGGGAGTGGCCGCGAGCAGTACTTC
TRBJ1-2,TRBV29-1,TRBD1,-,CSVGGQGPHYGYTF,TGCAGCGTCGGTGGACAGGGACCTCACTATGGCTACACCTTC
TRBJ2-7,TRBV19,-,few,CASSDGGGLHEQYF,TGTGCCAGTAGTGATGGGGGCGGACTTCACGAGCAGTACTTC
TRBJ2-1,TRBV10-3,-,-,CAISGDGSYNEQFF,TGTGCCATCAGTGGAGATGGCTCCTACAATGAGCAGTTCTTC
TRBJ1-5,TRBV19,TRBD1,-,CASSSGGQGSPSSPQHF,TGTGCCAGTAGTAGCGGGGGACAGGGGTCTCCGTCTTCGCCCCAGCATTTT
TRBJ2-2,TRBV30,-,-,CAWSVGGVDTGELFF,TGTGCCTGGAGTGTCGGAGGCGTCGACACCGGGGAGCTGTTTTTT
TRBJ1-5,TRBV30,-,-,CACSDGSNQPQHF,TGTGCCTGCAGCGACGGTAGCAATCAGCCCCAGCATTTT
TRBJ2-7,TRBV30,-,-,CAWSVGGATYEQYF,TGTGCCTGGAGTGTGGGCGGGGCGACCTACGAGCAGTACTTC
TRBJ1-4,TRBV7-9,TRBD1,-,CASSLNRDRGNEKLFF,TGTGCCAGCAGCTTAAACCGGGACAGGGGAAATGAAAAACTGTTTTTT
TRBJ2-7,TRBV7-2,TRBD1,-,CASSLGQGFSYEQYF,TGTGCCAGCAGCTTAGGACAGGGTTTCTCCTACGAGCAGTACTTC
TRBJ1-1,TRBV27,-,-,CASSFDGGVSEAFF,TGTGCCAGCAGTTTTGACGGGGGGGTCTCTGAAGCTTTCTTT
TRBJ2-5,TRBV5-1,-,-,CASSWVQASETQYF,TGCGCCAGCAGCTGGGTACAGGCGTCGGAGACCCAGTACTTC
TRBJ1-6,TRBV15,-,-,CATSLIESSSYNSPLHF,TGTGCCACCAGCCTGATTGAATCGAGCTCCTATAATTCACCCCTCCACTTT
TRBJ1-4,TRBV10-3,-,-,CAISTGGEKLFF,TGTGCCATCAGTACAGGCGGAGAAAAACTGTTTTTT
TRBJ1-1,TRBV5-6,TRBD1,-,CASSQTGMNTEAFF,TGTGCCAGCAGCCAGACAGGGATGAACACTGAAGCTTTCTTT
TRBJ2-1,TRBV10-3,-,-,CAISDSTGSTTYSYNEQFF,TGTGCCATCAGTGACTCAACGGGATCTACAACTTACTCTTACAATGAGCAGTTCTTC
TRBJ2-7,TRBV27,TRBD1,-,CASSSQTGIAYEQYF,TGTGCCAGCAGTTCGCAGACAGGGATCGCCTACGAGCAGTACTTC
TRBJ2-1,TRBV6-5,-,-,CASSPRNLNEQFF,TGTGCCAGCAGTCCGAGAAACCTCAATGAGCAGTTCTTC
TRBJ1-1,TRBV9,-,-,CASSPRHGNTEAFF,TGTGCCAGCAGCCCGAGACACGGGAACACTGAAGCTTTCTTT
TRBJ1-2,TRBV10-3,-,-,CAISESSNYGYTF,TGTGCCATCAGTGAGAGCTCTAACTATGGCTACACCTTC
TRBJ1-4,TRBV28,-,-,CATSSEATNEKLFF,TGTGCCACCTCATCGGAGGCAACTAATGAAAAACTGTTTTTT
TRBJ1-1,TRBV5-1,-,-,CASSELQGSDTEAFF,TGCGCCAGCAGCGAATTACAGGGTAGCGACACTGAAGCTTTCTTT
TRBJ2-5,TRBV5-4,TRBD2,-,CASSQQIAGEETQYF,TGTGCCAGCAGCCAACAAATAGCGGGAGAAGAGACCCAGTACTTC
TRBJ1-2,TRBV29-1,TRBD1,-,CSVETTGGGGYTF,TGCAGCGTTGAAACCACAGGGGGAGGGGGCTACACCTTC
TRBJ1-4,TRBV2,-,-,CASSNNRNLEKLFF,TGTGCCAGCAGCAACAACCGTAATCTTGAAAAACTGTTTTTT